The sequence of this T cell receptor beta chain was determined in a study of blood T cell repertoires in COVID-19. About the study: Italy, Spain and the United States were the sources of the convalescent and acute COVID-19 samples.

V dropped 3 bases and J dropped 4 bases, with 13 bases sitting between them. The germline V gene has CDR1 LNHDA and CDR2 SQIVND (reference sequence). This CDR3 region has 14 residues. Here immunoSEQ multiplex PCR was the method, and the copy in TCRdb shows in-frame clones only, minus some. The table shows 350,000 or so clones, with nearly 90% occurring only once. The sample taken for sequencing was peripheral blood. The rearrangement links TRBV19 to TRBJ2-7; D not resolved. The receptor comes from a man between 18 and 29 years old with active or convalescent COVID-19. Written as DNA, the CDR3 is TGTGCCAGTAGTATGGGTGTACAGTTTTACGAGCAGTACTTC. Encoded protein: CASSMGVQFYEQYF.